Listed here are 17 T cell receptor beta chains from one sample, sequenced in a study of T cell changes during pregnancy in multiple sclerosis. Produced via immunoSEQ multiplex PCR; TCRdb's table is partial and in-frame only. The sample includes approximately 100,000 clones, 85% to 95% of them seen just once. The sequencing used peripheral blood, collected after pregnancy. The origin of the receptors is a female donor with multiple sclerosis, enrolled in a pregnancy study.

The J gene is TRBJ2-7, the V gene TRBV2; D may be TRBD2 (5 bases). The CDR3 consists of 15 residues. With 6 bases removed from V and 5 bases from J, the gap between germline ends came to 20 bases. The germline gives CDR1 SNHLY, CDR2 FYNNEI. CDR3 in DNA: TGTGCCAGCAGAGTTTCCGGGAAGATCTTCCACGAGCAGTACTTC. It codes for CASRVSGKIFHEQYF.

The chain links TRBV7-9 to TRBJ2-1; the match to TRBD2 covers 12 bases. With 5 bases clipped from V and 5 bases from J, the junction kept 7 bases outside the gene matches. CDR3 size: 16 residues. Germline loops: CDR1 SEHNR, CDR2 FQNEAQ (reference sequence). The CDR3 protein is CASSIGLAGFDNEQFF. Written as DNA, the CDR3 is TGTGCCAGCAGCATAGGACTAGCGGGGTTTGACAATGAGCAGTTCTTC.

In the case of this clone: At the DNA level, this CDR3 is encoded by other sequences in the same sample as well. The chain employs TRBV30 and TRBJ1-1; tentatively, D is TRBD1 (5 bases). CDR3 length: 13 amino acids. The V and J ends lost 3 bases and 3 bases respectively, with 11 bases between them. Germline CDR1 is GTSNPN and CDR2 is SVGIG (reference sequence). CDR3 amino acids: CAWSQGLYTEAFF. The CDR3 DNA sequence: TGTGCCTGGAGCCAGGGACTCTACACTGAAGCTTTCTTT.

The J gene is TRBJ2-3, the V gene TRBV13; D perhaps matches TRBD2 (7 bases). V lost 1 base to trimming and J lost 6 bases, with 11 bases between them. The CDR3 runs 14 residues. Germline assignment: CDR1 PRHDT and CDR2 FYEKMQ (reference sequence). Written as DNA, the CDR3 is TGTGCCAGCAGCTTAGTCGGGGGGCTCGATACGCAGTATTTT. Translated, it gives CASSLVGGLDTQYF.

The chain has TRBV7-8 and TRBJ1-2; TRBD1 agrees at 10 bases. The CDR3 has 15 amino acids. The junction had 6 bases not matched to a gene; V was cut back by 5 bases and J by 3 bases. Germline values: CDR1 SGHVS, CDR2 FQNEAQ. The CDR3 region is CASSSRDRGDYGYTF. DNA for the CDR3: TGTGCCAGCAGCAGCCGGGACAGGGGAGACTATGGCTACACCTTC.

The table lists this clone with a count of one. The J gene is TRBJ1-1, the V gene TRBV11-2, with D uncertain. CDR1 is SGHAT and CDR2 is FQNNGV in the germline V gene. V lost 6 bases to trimming and J lost 2 bases, with 4 bases between them. CDR3 length: 11 amino acids. The CDR3 nucleotides are TGTGCCAGCAGGGCTAACACTGAAGCTTTCTTT. This sequence encodes CASRANTEAFF.

This chain links TRBV5-6 with TRBJ1-1; the D is unclear. The germline V and J ends were trimmed by 2 bases and 1 base, with 9 bases remaining between them. Germline V gives CDR1 SGHDT, CDR2 YYEEEE. The CDR3 loop spans 14 amino acids. The CDR3 nucleotides are TGTGCCAGCAGCTTCAGTTTTGGGAACACTGAAGCTTTCTTT. This gives the protein CASSFSFGNTEAFF.

The chain couples TRBV6-1 to TRBJ2-1; 8 nucleotides match TRBD2. This CDR3 has 14 residues. Germline-derived CDR1 and CDR2 are MNHNS and SASEGT. J gave up 9 bases and V 2 bases, and 6 bases lay outside the gene matches. Written as DNA, the CDR3 is TGTGCCAGCAGTGAACCCGGGAGGGCGGGTGAGCAGTTCTTC. As protein: CASSEPGRAGEQFF.

This chain connects TRBV5-1 to TRBJ2-6; D may be TRBD1 (6 bases). The CDR3 is 17 residues long. In germline, CDR1 is SGHRS, CDR2 YFSETQ. V lost 2 bases, J lost 0 bases, and 12 bases lay in between. CDR3 residues: CASSFTGISSGANVLTF. CDR3 DNA: TGCGCCAGCAGCTTTACAGGGATATCCTCTGGGGCCAACGTCCTGACTTTC.

The chain links TRBV19 to TRBJ1-4; D not certain. Germline CDR1 is LNHDA and CDR2 is SQIVND (reference sequence). Deletions cut 1 base from V and 4 bases from J, with 7 bases between. CDR3 length: 14 residues. The CDR3 DNA sequence: TGTGCCAGTAGTATAGCCGGACTTAATGAAAAACTGTTTTTT. It encodes CASSIAGLNEKLFF. Looking up the rest from reference TRBV19 and TRBJ1-4 gives the full variable domain: DGGITQSPKYLFRKEGQNVTLSCEQNLNHDAMYWYRQDPGQGLRLIYYSQIVNDFQKGDIAEGYSVSREKKESFPLTVTSAQKNPTAFYLCASSIAGLNEKLFFGSGTQLSVL.

This chain joins TRBV9 and TRBJ2-7, with 9 nucleotides matching TRBD2. CDR3 size: 14 residues. CDR1 SGDLS and CDR2 YYNGEE come from the germline V gene. With V trimmed by 5 bases and J by 0 bases, 3 bases remained unmatched. This CDR3 reads CASSPSGISYEQYF. The CDR3 DNA reads TGTGCCAGCAGTCCTAGCGGGATCTCCTACGAGCAGTACTTC.

This chain connects TRBV29-1 to TRBJ2-1; 8 nucleotides align to TRBD1. Trimming removed 5 bases from V and 4 bases from J; junction bases left unmatched: 7. CDR1 SQVTM and CDR2 ANQGSEA come from the germline V gene. CDR3 length equals 14 residues. The DNA of the CDR3 is TGCAGCGTTAACGACAGGGGAGCTTACAATGAGCAGTTCTTC. Translation: CSVNDRGAYNEQFF.

This chain connects TRBV10-3 to TRBJ1-1, with 7 bases aligning to TRBD1. The V segment lost 6 bases and the J segment 8 bases; nucleotides outside the gene matches: 9. This CDR3 is built from 13 residues. Germline CDR1 ENHRY, CDR2 SYGVKD. For the CDR3, the DNA is TGTGCCATCAGCCCGGACAGGACCCCCGAAGCTTTCTTT. Translated, it gives CAISPDRTPEAFF.

This clone has just one count. The chain links TRBV5-6 to TRBJ2-1; TRBD2 matches at 8 bases. CDR1 and CDR2 from the germline V gene are SGHDT and YYEEEE. V shed 4 bases and J 5 bases; nucleotides not matched to a gene: 8. The CDR3 is 15 amino acids. The CDR3 loop is CASSAGGRAHNEQFF. CDR3 DNA sequence: TGTGCCAGCAGCGCGGGGGGCAGGGCCCACAATGAGCAGTTCTTC.

The chain combines TRBV20-1 with TRBJ1-2; the D gene is possibly TRBD1 (5 bases). From germline, CDR1 is DFQATT and CDR2 SNEGSKA (reference sequence). This CDR3 has 10 residues. V dropped 5 bases and J dropped 12 bases, with 13 bases sitting between them. CDR3 sequence: CSARGRGDTF. The CDR3 nucleotides read TGCAGTGCTCGCGGCCGGGGGGACACCTTC.

This chain links TRBV9 with TRBJ2-7, with D perhaps TRBD1 (5 bases). The CDR3 is made up of 15 amino acids. V was cut by 0 bases and J by 2 bases, with 12 bases left in between. Germline V gene data show CDR1 as SGDLS and CDR2 as YYNGEE. This CDR3 reads CASSVVAGPTYEQYF. In DNA, the CDR3 is TGTGCCAGCAGCGTAGTAGCAGGGCCGACCTACGAGCAGTACTTC.

J is TRBJ2-7 and V is TRBV19, with 7 bases fitting TRBD2. The CDR3 extends over 15 amino acids. Germline CDR1 is LNHDA and CDR2 is SQIVND (reference sequence). The J segment lost 5 bases and the V segment lost 2 bases, leaving 9 bases of the junction unmatched. The CDR3 is CASSIKGSAGNEQYF. For the CDR3, the DNA is TGTGCCAGTAGTATAAAAGGATCAGCGGGGAACGAGCAGTACTTC.